One sample yielded the 8 T cell receptor beta chains listed below, sequenced in a study of cytomegalovirus exposure and HLA in healthy donors. The assay was immunoSEQ multiplex PCR, and TCRdb's table has in-frame clones only and misses some. The data contain 200,000 to 250,000 clones, around four fifths of them singletons. Sequenced material: PBMCs. The receptor set was obtained from a woman in her 30s in good health and CMV-seropositive.

The chain couples TRBV2 to TRBJ2-3; 11 bases align to TRBD2. This CDR3 has 15 residues. Trimming took 8 bases from V and 6 from J; bases not matched to a gene: 10. Germline lookup yields CDR1 SNHLY and CDR2 FYNNEI. CDR3 loop: CASLKLAGETDTQYF. The CDR3 region has the DNA TGTGCCAGCCTGAAACTAGCGGGGGAGACGGATACGCAGTATTTT.

The chain combines TRBV9 with TRBJ2-2; 12 bases map to TRBD2. V was pared by 4 bases and J by 3 bases, with 7 bases of the junction left unmatched. The germline CDR1 and CDR2 sequences are SGDLS and YYNGEE. The CDR3 is 17 amino acids. In DNA, the CDR3 is TGTGCCAGCAGCTCCGGGACTAGCGGGTCGTACACCGGGGAGCTGTTTTTT. It translates to CASSSGTSGSYTGELFF.

The chain uses TRBV28 and TRBJ2-2; the match to TRBD2 covers 10 bases. Germline V lookup: CDR1 MDHEN, CDR2 SYDVKM. This CDR3 comprises 16 residues. Losses at the gene ends were 6 bases for V and 0 bases for J; bases not matched to a gene: 4. CDR3 DNA sequence: TGTGCCAGCAGACAACTAGCGGGAACGAACACCGGGGAGCTGTTTTTT. Translating it yields CASRQLAGTNTGELFF.

The chain is built from TRBV2 and TRBJ2-7, with a possible D match to TRBD1 (5 bases). CDR1 and CDR2 (germline): SNHLY, FYNNEI. Trimming cost V 8 bases and J 0 bases, with 14 bases left between them. CDR3 size: 14 residues. CDR3 region: CASETELNSYEQYF. The CDR3 DNA sequence: TGTGCCAGCGAGACAGAGCTGAACTCCTACGAGCAGTACTTC.

V gene TRBV5-1 combines with J gene TRBJ2-6, with D hard to call. V lost 2 bases, J lost 1 base, and 7 bases lay in between. Germline CDR1 and CDR2: SGHRS and YFSETQ. The CDR3 covers 15 residues. CDR3 protein: CASSLDTSGANVLTF. The CDR3 nucleotides read TGCGCCAGCAGCTTAGACACGTCTGGGGCCAACGTCCTGACTTTC.

This clone was recorded a few times. This chain joins TRBV28 and TRBJ1-5, with a tentative D call TRBD1 (5 bases). V was pared by 4 bases and J by 7 bases, with 11 bases between. Germline V gene sequence: CDR1 MDHEN, CDR2 SYDVKM. This CDR3 is 13 amino acids long. As DNA, the CDR3 is TGTGCCAGCAGTTCGGGGACGAGGCAGCCCCAGCATTTT. This sequence encodes CASSSGTRQPQHF.

With regard to this clone: A junction end diverges from the germline sequence, so it may reflect a read error. Additional DNA sequences in this sample encode the identical CDR3. The rearrangement joins TRBV9 to TRBJ2-7; TRBD1 might be the D (5 bases). Germline CDR1 SGDLS, CDR2 YYNGEE. The CDR3 length is 18 residues. The CDR3 nucleotides read TGCGCCAGCAGCGTAGAAGGGGCCCCGTTAAGTGGATCCTACGAGCAGTACTTC. Amino acids: CASSVEGAPLSGSYEQYF. The whole variable domain, remainder taken from reference TRBV9 and TRBJ2-7, is DSGVTQTPKHLITATGQRVTLRCSPRSGDLSVYWYQQSLDQGLQFLIQYYNGEERAKGNILERFSAQQFPDLHSELNLSSLELGDSALYFCASSVEGAPLSGSYEQYFGPGTRLTVT.

The V call is TRBV7-9, the J call TRBJ2-7; D is possibly TRBD2 (6 bases). Trimming cost V 2 bases and J 7 bases, with 15 bases left between them. In germline, CDR1 is SEHNR, CDR2 FQNEAQ (reference sequence). The CDR3 sequence is 14 residues long. The CDR3 sequence: CASSLLGTPREQYF. In DNA, the CDR3 is TGTGCCAGCAGCTTACTCGGGACTCCCCGGGAGCAGTACTTC.